This TCR beta chain came from a study of patients and donors after allogeneic stem cell transplantation. CDR3 length equals 15 residues. V shed 1 base, J shed 1 base, and the junction held 0 bases outside the gene matches. The germline gives CDR1 LGHNT, CDR2 FRNRAP. MiXCR was run by TCRdb on the RT-PCR reads, yielding one entry per CDR3 protein. Found here are hundreds of thousands of distinct CDR3 sequences, under 20% of them singletons; the top ten hold less than 8%. Sequencing was carried out using blood, either unsorted or a sorted T cell fraction (not recorded which). This receptor was obtained from a human donor who was either an allogeneic HSCT recipient or a stem cell or donor lymphocyte infusion donor (not recorded which). It is not recorded whose cells these are; they may come from a transplant donor. This chain connects TRBV12-5 to TRBJ2-1, with TRBD1 identical over 8 bases. The CDR3 DNA reads TGTGCTAGTGGTTTGGGGACAGGGTCCTACAATGAGCAGTTCTTC. Encoded protein: CASGLGTGSYNEQFF. Using reference TRBV12-5 and TRBJ2-1 for the parts outside the CDR3, the full variable domain is DARVTQTPRHKVTEMGQEVTMRCQPILGHNTVFWYRQTMMQGLELLAYFRNRAPLDDSGMPKDRFSAEMPDATLATLKIQPSEPRDSAVYFCASGLGTGSYNEQFFGPGTRLTVL.